The text below deals with one T cell receptor beta chain. Its antigen is as yet unknown. The assay was immunoSEQ multiplex PCR, and TCRdb's table has in-frame clones only and misses some. This sample has around 130,000 clones, with 70% to 90% found just once. After removal of 1 base from V and 0 bases from J, the junction contained 0 bases not matched to a gene. The CDR3 runs 15 residues. Looked up from germline, CDR1 is SGHRS and CDR2 is YFSETQ. The data belong to a study of T cell responses to AZD1222 COVID-19 vaccine. Across the whole study: It was second doses at about 4 or about 12 weeks that were pooled.

Study outcomes and limitations: Spike-specific TCR breadth and depth rose after two AZD1222 doses. Only six AZD1222 recipients tested seropositive at baseline. Among spike-specific TCRs, nearly half reportedly target unmutated variant regions.

This chain links TRBV5-1 with TRBJ2-4; TRBD2 matches 8 bases. The sequence came from an adult in good health. The sequencing used peripheral blood, collected on day 0 of AZD1222 vaccination. CDR3 residues: CASSLLAGAKNIQYF. CDR3 DNA: TGCGCCAGCAGCTTGCTAGCGGGAGCCAAAAACATTCAGTACTTC. Full variable domain (rest looked up from reference TRBV5-1 and TRBJ2-4): KAGVTQTPRYLIKTRGQQVTLSCSPISGHRSVSWYQQTPGQGLQFLFEYFSETQRNKGNFPGRFSGRQFSNSRSEMNVSTLELGDSALYLCASSLLAGAKNIQYFGAGTRLSVL.